This T cell receptor beta chain was found in a study of T cell changes during pregnancy in multiple sclerosis. TCRdb keeps only in-frame clones here, not all; method: immunoSEQ multiplex PCR. The sample lists 15,000 to 20,000 clones; roughly four fifths were seen once. This CDR3 has 9 residues. CDR1 is DFQATT and CDR2 is SNEGSKA in the germline V gene (reference sequence). V gene TRBV20-1 combines with J gene TRBJ1-2; maybe TRBD1 (6 bases). The sequenced sample was CD8+ T cells from peripheral blood mononuclear cells, obtained in the second trimester of pregnancy. The sequence derives from a female donor in good health, enrolled as a control in a pregnancy study. CDR3 sequence reads: CRGAYGYTF. The CDR3 coding sequence is TGCAGGGGGGCCTATGGCTACACCTTC.